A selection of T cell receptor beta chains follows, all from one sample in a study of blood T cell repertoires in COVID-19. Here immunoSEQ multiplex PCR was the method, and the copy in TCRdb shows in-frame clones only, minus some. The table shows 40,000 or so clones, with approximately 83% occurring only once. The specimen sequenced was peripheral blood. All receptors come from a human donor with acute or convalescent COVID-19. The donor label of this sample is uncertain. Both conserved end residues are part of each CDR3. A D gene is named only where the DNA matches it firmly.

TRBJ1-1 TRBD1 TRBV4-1 TGCGCCAGCAGCCAAGATAGACAGGGCGGGAGGTCTGAAGCTTTCTTT CASSQDRQGGRSEAFF
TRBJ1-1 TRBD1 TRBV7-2 TGTGCCAGCACTCCGGGACAGATGAACACTGAAGCTTTCTTT CASTPGQMNTEAFF
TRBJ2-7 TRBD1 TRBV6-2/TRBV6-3 TGTGCCAGCAGCAATGGACAGGCCTACGAGCAGTACTTC CASSNGQAYEQYF
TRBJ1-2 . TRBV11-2 TGTGCCAGCAGCTTATCAGGGGTGAGGAGCTACACCTTC CASSLSGVRSYTF
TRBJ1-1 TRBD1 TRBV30 TGTGCCTGGAGTGTACTGGGACAGTCTTGGGACACTGAAGCTTTCTTT CAWSVLGQSWDTEAFF
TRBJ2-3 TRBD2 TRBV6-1 TGTGCCAGCAGTGAAACACTTAGCGGGGGAACCACAGATACGCAGTATTTT CASSETLSGGTTDTQYF
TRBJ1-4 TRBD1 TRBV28 TGTGCCAGCAGAGAAACAGGGGGGAGTCGGGAAAAACTGTTTTTT CASRETGGSREKLFF
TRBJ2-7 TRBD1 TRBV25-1 TGTGCCAGCAGTTCTCGGACAGGGGTGTACGAGCAGTACTTC CASSSRTGVYEQYF
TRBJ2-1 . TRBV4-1 TGCGCCAGCAGCCAAGTTGATATGGGACTTCCCTACAATGAGCAGTTCTTC CASSQVDMGLPYNEQFF
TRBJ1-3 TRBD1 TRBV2 TGTGCCGTCGGACAGGGGATCCCTGGAAACACCATATATTTT CAVGQGIPGNTIYF